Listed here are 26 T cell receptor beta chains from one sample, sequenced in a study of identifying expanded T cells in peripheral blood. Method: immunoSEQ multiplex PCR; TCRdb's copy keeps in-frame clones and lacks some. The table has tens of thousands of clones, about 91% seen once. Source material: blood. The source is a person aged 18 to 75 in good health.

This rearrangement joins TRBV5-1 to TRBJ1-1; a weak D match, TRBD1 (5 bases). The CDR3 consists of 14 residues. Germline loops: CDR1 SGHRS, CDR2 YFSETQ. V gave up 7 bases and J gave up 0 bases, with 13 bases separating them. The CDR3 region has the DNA TGCGCCAGCGAATACGGGGGTTTGAACACTGAAGCTTTCTTT. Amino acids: CASEYGGLNTEAFF.

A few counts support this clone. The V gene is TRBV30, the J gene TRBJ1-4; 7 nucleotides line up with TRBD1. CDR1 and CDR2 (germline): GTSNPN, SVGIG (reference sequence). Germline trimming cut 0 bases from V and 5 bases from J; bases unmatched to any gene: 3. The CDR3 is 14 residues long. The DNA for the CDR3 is TGTGCCTGGAGTGTAATGACAGGGAATGAAAAACTGTTTTTT. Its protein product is CAWSVMTGNEKLFF.

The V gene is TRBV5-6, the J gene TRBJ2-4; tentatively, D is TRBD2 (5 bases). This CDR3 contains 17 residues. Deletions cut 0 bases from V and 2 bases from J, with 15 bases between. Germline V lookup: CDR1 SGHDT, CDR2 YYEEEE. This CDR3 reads CASSLVPGMGTKNIQYF. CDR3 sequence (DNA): TGTGCCAGCAGCTTGGTACCGGGAATGGGGACCAAAAACATTCAGTACTTC.

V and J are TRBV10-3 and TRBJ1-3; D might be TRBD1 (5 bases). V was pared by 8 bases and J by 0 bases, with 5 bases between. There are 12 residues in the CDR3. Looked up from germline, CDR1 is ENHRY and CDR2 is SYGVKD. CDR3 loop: CAIGASGNTIYF. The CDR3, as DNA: TGTGCCATCGGGGCCTCTGGAAACACCATATATTTT.

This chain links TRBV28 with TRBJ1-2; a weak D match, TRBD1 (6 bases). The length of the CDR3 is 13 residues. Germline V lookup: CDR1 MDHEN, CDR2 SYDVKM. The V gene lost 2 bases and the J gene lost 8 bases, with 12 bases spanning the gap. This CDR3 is CASSLQGQRGYTF. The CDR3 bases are TGTGCCAGCAGTTTACAGGGGCAGAGGGGCTACACCTTC.

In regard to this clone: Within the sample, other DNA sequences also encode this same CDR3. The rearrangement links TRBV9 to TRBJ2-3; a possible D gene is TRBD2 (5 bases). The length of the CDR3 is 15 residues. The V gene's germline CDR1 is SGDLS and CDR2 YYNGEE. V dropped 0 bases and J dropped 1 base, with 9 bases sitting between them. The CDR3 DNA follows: TGTGCCAGCAGCGTAGGGCTAGCTGGCACAGATACGCAGTATTTT. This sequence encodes CASSVGLAGTDTQYF. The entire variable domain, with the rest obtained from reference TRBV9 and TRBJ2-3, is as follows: DSGVTQTPKHLITATGQRVTLRCSPRSGDLSVYWYQQSLDQGLQFLIQYYNGEERAKGNILERFSAQQFPDLHSELNLSSLELGDSALYFCASSVGLAGTDTQYFGPGTRLTVL.

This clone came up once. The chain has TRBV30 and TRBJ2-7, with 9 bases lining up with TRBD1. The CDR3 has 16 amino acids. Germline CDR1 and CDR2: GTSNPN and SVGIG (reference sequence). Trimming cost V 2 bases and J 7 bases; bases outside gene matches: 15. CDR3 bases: TGTGCCTGGAGTCCCAGGCCCGGGACAGGGAATACGGAGCAGTACTTC. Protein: CAWSPRPGTGNTEQYF.

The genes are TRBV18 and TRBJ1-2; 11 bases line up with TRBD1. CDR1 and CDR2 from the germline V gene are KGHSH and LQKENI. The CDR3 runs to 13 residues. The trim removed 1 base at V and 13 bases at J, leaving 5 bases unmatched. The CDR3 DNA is TGTGCCAGCTCACCACAGGACAGGGGGCATAGCACCTTC. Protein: CASSPQDRGHSTF.

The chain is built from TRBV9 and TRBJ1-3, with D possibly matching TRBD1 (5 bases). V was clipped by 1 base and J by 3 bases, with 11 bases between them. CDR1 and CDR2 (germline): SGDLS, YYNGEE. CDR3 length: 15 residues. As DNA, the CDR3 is TGTGCCAGCAGCGTATCGGGGGTACGTGGAAACACCATATATTTT. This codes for CASSVSGVRGNTIYF.

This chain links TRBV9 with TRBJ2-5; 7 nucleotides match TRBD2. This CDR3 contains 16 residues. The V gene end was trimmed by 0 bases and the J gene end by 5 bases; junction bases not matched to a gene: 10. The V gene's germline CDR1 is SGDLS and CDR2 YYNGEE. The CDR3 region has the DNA TGTGCCAGCAGCGTAGGGCCGGGAGGTATTAGGGAGACCCAGTACTTC. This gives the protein CASSVGPGGIRETQYF.

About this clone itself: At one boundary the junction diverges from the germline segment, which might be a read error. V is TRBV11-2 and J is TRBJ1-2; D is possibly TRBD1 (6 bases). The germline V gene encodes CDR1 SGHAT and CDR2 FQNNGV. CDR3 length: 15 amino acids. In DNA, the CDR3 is TGTGCCAGCAGCTCGGCCAGGGGACCTAACTATGGCCACACCTTC. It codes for CASSSARGPNYGHTF.

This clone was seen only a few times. The CDR3 protein is CASSLRQGASYEQYF. CDR3 in DNA: TGTGCCAGCAGCCTCCGACAGGGGGCTAGCTACGAGCAGTACTTC. J is TRBJ2-7 and V is TRBV14; 10 bases are shared with TRBD1. The CDR3 loop spans 15 amino acids. Unmatched junction bases numbered 6, after V lost 4 bases and J lost 3 bases. The germline V gene has CDR1 SGHDN and CDR2 FVKESK.

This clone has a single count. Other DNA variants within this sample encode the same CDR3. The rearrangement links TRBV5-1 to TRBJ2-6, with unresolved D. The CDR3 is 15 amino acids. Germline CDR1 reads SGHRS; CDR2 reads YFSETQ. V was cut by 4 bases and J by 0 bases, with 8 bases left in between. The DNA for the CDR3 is TGCGCCAGCAGCCCCCGCGGCTCTGGGGCCAACGTCCTGACTTTC. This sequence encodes CASSPRGSGANVLTF.

CDR3 DNA: TGTGCCAGCAGTTATGGAGCGGGAGATTCCGACGAGCAGTACTTC. Translating gives CASSYGAGDSDEQYF. The rearrangement links TRBV6-4 to TRBJ2-7, with 8 positions matching TRBD2. V shed 5 bases and J 5 bases; nucleotides not matched to a gene: 11. The germline V gene has CDR1 MRHNA and CDR2 SNTAGT. The CDR3 runs 15 residues.

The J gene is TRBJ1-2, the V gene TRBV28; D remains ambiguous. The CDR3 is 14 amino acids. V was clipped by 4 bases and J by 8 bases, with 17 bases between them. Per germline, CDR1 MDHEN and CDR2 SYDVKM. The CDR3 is CASSSPVQLWGYTF. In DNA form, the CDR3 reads TGTGCCAGCAGTTCGCCCGTGCAGTTATGGGGCTACACCTTC.

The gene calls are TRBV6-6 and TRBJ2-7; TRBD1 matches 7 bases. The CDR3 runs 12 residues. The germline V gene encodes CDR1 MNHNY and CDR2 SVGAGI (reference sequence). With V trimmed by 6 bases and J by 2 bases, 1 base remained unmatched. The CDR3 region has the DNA TGTGCCAGCAGGCAGGGGGCCTACGAGCAGTACTTC. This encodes CASRQGAYEQYF.

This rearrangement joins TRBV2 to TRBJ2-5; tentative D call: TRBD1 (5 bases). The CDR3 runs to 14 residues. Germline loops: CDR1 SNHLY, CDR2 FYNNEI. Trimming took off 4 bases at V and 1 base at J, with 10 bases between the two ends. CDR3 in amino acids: CASSARQGQETQYF. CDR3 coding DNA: TGTGCCAGCAGTGCGCGGCAGGGCCAAGAGACCCAGTACTTC.

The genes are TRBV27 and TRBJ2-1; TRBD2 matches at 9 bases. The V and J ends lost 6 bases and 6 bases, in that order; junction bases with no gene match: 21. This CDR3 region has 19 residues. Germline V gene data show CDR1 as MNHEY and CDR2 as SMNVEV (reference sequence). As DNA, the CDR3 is TGTGCCAGCAGCCCGACAGGGTTGGATCGTCTAGCGGGACCCAATGAGCAGTTCTTC. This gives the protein CASSPTGLDRLAGPNEQFF.

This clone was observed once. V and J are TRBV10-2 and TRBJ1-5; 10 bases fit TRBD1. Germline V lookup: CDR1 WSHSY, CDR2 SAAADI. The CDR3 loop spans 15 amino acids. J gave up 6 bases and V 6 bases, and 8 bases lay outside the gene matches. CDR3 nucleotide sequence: TGCGCCAGCAGACTCGGACAGGGGGAGGGTCAGCCCCAGCATTTT. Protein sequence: CASRLGQGEGQPQHF.

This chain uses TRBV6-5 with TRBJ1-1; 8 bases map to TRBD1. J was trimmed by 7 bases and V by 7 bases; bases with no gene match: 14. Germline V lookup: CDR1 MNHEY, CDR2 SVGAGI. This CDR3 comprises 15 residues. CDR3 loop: CASIPGQGRPIEAFF. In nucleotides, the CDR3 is TGTGCCAGCATCCCAGGACAGGGAAGGCCCATTGAAGCTTTCTTT.

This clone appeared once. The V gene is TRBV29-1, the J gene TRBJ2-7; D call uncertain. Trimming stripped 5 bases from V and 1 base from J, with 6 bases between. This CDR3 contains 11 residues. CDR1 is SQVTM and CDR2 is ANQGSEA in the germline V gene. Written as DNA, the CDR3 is TGCAGCGTTCGACGGTCCTACGAGCAGTACTTC. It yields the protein CSVRRSYEQYF.

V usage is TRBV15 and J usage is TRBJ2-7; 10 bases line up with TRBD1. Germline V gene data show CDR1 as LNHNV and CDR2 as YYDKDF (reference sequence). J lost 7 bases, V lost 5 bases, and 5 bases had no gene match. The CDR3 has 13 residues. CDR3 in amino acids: CATSGGQGKEQYF. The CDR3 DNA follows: TGTGCCACCAGCGGGGGACAGGGGAAGGAGCAGTACTTC.

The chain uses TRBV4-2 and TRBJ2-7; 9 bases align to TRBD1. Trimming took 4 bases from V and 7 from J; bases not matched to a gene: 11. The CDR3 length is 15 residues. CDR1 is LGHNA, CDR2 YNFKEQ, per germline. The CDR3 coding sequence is TGTGCCAGCAGCCTCCAGGACAGGGGATTCGGGGAGCAGTACTTC. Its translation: CASSLQDRGFGEQYF.

The CDR3 sequence: CASSQVARQETQYF. As DNA, the CDR3 is TGTGCCAGCAGTCAAGTGGCCAGACAGGAGACCCAGTACTTC. V is TRBV6-6 and J is TRBJ2-5; D possibly corresponds to TRBD1 (5 bases). Germline CDR1 reads MNHNY; CDR2 reads SVGAGI (reference sequence). V lost 5 bases and J 5 bases, leaving 15 bases between the germline ends. There are 14 residues in the CDR3.

The CDR3 DNA sequence: TGTGCCAGCAGTTTGTGGGGGCTTGAGACCCAGTACTTC. Protein product: CASSLWGLETQYF. V and J are TRBV28 and TRBJ2-5, with D perhaps matching TRBD1 (6 bases). This CDR3 is 13 amino acids long. V gave up 3 bases and J gave up 5 bases, with 10 bases separating them. CDR1 and CDR2 (germline): MDHEN, SYDVKM.

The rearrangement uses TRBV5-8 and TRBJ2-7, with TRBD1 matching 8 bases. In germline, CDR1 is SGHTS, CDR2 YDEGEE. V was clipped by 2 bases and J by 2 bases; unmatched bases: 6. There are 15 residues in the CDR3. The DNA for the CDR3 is TGTGCCAGCAGCTTTGGGGGACAGGAAGCCTACGAGCAGTACTTC. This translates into CASSFGGQEAYEQYF.